This TCR beta chain is drawn from a study of cytomegalovirus exposure and HLA in healthy donors. Study results and limitations: The study recorded over 150 TCR beta chains that were cytomegalovirus-associated.

Trimming pared 0 bases from V and 0 bases from J, leaving 8 bases between. The CDR3 loop spans 14 amino acids. Germline CDR1 and CDR2: GTSNPN and SVGIG (reference sequence). Using immunoSEQ multiplex PCR, the repertoire was profiled, and TCRdb retains in-frame clones only, with some absent. The sample consists of 150,000 to 200,000 clones, about 80% of them appearing once. This clone was seen a single time. Its antigen is currently unknown. The receptor's source is a man aged 18 to 29 in good health and CMV-seropositive. V gene TRBV30 combines with J gene TRBJ1-2; D is unresolved. Sequenced material: PBMCs. The CDR3 DNA reads TGTGCCTGGAGTGTATGGGGAGCTAACTATGGCTACACCTTC. It encodes CAWSVWGANYGYTF.